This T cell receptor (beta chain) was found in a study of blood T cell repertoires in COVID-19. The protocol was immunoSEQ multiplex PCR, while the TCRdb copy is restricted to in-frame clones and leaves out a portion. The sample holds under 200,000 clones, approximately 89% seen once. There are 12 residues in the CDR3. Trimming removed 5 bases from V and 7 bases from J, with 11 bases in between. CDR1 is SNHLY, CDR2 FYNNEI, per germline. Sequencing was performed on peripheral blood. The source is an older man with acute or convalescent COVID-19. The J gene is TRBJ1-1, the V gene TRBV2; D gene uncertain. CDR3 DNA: TGTGCCAGCAGTCCCGTCCCTTATGAAGCTTTCTTT. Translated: CASSPVPYEAFF. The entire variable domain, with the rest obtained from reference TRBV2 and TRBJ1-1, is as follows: EPEVTQTPSHQVTQMGQEVILRCVPISNHLYFYWYRQILGQKVEFLVSFYNNEISEKSEIFDDQFSVERPDGSNFTLKIRSTKLEDSAMYFCASSPVPYEAFFGQGTRLTVV.